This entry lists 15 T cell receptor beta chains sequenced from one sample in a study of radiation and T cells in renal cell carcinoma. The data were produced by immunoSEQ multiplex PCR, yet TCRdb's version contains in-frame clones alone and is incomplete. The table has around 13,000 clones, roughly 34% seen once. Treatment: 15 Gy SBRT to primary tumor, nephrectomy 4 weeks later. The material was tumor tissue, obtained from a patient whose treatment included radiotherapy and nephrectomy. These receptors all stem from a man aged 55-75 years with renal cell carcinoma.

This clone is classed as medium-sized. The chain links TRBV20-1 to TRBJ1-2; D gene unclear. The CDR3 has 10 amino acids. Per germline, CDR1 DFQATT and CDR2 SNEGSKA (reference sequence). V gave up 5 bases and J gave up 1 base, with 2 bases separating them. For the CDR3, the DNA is TGCAGTGCTTATAACTATGGCTACACCTTC. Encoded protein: CSAYNYGYTF.

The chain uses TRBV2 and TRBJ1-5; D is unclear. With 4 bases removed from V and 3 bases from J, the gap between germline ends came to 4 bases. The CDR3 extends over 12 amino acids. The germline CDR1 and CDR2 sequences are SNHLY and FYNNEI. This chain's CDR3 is CASSGNNQPQHF. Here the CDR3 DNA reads TGTGCCAGCAGTGGGAACAATCAGCCCCAGCATTTT.

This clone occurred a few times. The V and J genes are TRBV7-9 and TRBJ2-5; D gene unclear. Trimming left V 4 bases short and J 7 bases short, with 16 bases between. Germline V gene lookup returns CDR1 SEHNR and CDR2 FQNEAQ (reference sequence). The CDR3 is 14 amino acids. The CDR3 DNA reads TGTGCCAGCAGCTCTCGGGCCGCGCCGGGGACCCAGTACTTC. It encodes CASSSRAAPGTQYF.

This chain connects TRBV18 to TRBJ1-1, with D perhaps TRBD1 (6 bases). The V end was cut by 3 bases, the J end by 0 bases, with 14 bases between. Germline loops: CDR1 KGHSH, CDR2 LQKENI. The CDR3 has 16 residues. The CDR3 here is CASSPDSGTLNTEAFF. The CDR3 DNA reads TGTGCCAGCTCACCTGATTCGGGGACACTGAACACTGAAGCTTTCTTT.

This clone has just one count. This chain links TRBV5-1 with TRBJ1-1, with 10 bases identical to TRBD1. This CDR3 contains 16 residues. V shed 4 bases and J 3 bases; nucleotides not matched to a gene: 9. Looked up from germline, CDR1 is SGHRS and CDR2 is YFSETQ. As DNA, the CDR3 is TGCGCCAGCAGCACACAGGGACAGGGGCTATACACTGAAGCTTTCTTT. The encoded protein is CASSTQGQGLYTEAFF.

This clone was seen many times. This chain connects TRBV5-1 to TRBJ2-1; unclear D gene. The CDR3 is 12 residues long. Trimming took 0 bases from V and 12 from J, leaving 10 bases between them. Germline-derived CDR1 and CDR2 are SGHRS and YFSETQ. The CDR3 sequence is CASSLEGSWQFF. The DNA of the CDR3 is TGCGCCAGCAGCTTGGAAGGATCGTGGCAGTTCTTC.

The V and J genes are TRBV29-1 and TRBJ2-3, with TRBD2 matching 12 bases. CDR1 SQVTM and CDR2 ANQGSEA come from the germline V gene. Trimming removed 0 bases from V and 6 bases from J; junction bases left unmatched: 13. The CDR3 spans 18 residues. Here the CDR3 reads CSVEDQTGLAGTLDTQYF. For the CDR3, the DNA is TGCAGCGTTGAAGACCAAACTGGACTAGCGGGAACCCTTGATACGCAGTATTTT.

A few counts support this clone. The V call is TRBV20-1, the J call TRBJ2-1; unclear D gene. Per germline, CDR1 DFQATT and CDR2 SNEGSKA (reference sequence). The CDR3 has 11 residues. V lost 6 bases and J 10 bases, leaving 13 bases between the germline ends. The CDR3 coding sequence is TGCAGTGCGTATAATGGAATAGAGCAGTTCTTC. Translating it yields CSAYNGIEQFF.

CDR3 DNA: TGTGCCAGCAGCTCCGAAGGGGAGACCCAGTACTTC. The encoded protein is CASSSEGETQYF. The rearrangement links TRBV11-2 to TRBJ2-5, with D unresolved. In germline, CDR1 is SGHAT, CDR2 FQNNGV. Trimming took off 4 bases at V and 5 bases at J, with 8 bases between the two ends. CDR3 size: 12 residues.

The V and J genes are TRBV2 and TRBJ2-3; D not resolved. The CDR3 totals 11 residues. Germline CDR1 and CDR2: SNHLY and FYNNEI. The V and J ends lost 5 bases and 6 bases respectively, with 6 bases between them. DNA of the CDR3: TGTGCCAGCAGTAGGCGGGATACGCAGTATTTT. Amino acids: CASSRRDTQYF.

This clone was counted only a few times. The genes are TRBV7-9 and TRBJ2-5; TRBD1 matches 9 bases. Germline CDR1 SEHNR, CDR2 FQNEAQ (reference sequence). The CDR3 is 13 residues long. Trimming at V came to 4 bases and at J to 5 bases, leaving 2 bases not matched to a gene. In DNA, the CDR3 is TGTGCCAGCAGCTACAGGGGGCTTGAGACCCAGTACTTC. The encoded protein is CASSYRGLETQYF.

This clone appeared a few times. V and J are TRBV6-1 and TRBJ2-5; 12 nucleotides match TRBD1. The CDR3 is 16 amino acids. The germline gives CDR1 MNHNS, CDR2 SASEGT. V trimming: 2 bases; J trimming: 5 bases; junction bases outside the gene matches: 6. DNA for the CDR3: TGTGCCAGCAGTGAATGGGGACAGGGGGCTGGGGAGACCCAGTACTTC. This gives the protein CASSEWGQGAGETQYF.

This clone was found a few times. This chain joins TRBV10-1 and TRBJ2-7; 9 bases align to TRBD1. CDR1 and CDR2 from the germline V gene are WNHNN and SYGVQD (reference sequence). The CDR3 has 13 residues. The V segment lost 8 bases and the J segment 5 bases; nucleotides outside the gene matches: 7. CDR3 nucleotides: TGCGCCAGCTGGAGGACAGGGGCTCACGAGCAGTACTTC. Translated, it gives CASWRTGAHEQYF.

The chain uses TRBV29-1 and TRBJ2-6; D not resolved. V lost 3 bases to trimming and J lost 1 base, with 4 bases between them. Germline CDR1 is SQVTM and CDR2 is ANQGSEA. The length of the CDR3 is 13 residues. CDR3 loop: CSVDVSGANVLTF. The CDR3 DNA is TGCAGCGTTGACGTTTCTGGGGCCAACGTCCTGACTTTC.

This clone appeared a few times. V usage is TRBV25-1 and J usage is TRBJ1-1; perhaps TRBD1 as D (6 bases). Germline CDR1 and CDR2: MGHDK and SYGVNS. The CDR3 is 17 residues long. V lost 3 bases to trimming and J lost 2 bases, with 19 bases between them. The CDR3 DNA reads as TGTGCCAGCAGTGATCACCCCACAGGGACCCTAAACACTGAAGCTTTCTTT. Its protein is CASSDHPTGTLNTEAFF.